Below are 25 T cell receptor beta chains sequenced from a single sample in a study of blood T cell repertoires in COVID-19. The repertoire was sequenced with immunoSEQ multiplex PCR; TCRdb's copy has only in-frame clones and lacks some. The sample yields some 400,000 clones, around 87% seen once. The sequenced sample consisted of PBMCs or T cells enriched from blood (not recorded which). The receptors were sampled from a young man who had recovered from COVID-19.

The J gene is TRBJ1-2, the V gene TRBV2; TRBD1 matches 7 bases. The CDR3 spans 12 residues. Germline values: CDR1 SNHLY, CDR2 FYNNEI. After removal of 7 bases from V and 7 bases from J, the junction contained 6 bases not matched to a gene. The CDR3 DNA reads TGTGCCAGCACAGGGACAGCTGGTGGCTACACCTTC. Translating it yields CASTGTAGGYTF.

The CDR3 bases are TGTGCCAGCAGCTTGGACAAGGCCCGGGGCACTGAAGCTTTCTTT. Residues: CASSLDKARGTEAFF. The V gene is TRBV5-8, the J gene TRBJ1-1; D gene ambiguous. CDR1 is SGHTS and CDR2 is YDEGEE in the germline V gene. The CDR3 has 15 residues. Trimming took 0 bases from V and 4 from J, leaving 13 bases between them.

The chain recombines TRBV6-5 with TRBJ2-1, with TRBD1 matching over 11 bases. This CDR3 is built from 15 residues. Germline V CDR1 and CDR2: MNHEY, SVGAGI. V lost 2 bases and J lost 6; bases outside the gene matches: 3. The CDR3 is CASSYGQGAINEQFF. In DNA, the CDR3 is TGTGCCAGCAGTTACGGACAGGGGGCAATCAATGAGCAGTTCTTC.

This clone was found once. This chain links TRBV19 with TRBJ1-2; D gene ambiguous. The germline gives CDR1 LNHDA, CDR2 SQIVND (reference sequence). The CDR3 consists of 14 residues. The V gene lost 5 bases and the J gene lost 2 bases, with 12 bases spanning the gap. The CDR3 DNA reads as TGTGCCAGTAGTCGCCGGGATTCAAACTATGGCTACACCTTC. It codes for CASSRRDSNYGYTF.

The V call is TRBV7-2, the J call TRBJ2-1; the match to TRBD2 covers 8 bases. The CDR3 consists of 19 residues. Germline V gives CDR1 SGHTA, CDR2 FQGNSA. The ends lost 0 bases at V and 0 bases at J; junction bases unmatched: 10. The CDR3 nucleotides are TGTGCCAGCAGCTTAGCCGGGACTAGTTTGTCCATCTCCTACAATGAGCAGTTCTTC. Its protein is CASSLAGTSLSISYNEQFF.

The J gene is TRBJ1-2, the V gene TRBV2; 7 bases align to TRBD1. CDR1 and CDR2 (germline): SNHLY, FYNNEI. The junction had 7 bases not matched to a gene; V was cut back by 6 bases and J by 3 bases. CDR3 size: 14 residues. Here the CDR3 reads CASRVVRGDYGYTF. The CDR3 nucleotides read TGTGCCAGCAGGGTCGTCAGGGGGGACTATGGCTACACCTTC.

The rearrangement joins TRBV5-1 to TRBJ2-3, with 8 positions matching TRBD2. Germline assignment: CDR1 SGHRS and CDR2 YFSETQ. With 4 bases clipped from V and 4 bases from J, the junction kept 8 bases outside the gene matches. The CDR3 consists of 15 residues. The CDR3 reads CASSPSREGPDTQYF. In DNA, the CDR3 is TGCGCCAGCAGCCCCTCACGGGAGGGCCCAGATACGCAGTATTTT.

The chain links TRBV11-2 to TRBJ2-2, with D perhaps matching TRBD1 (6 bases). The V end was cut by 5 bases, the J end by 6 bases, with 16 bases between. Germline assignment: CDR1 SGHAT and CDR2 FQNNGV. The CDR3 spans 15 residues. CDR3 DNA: TGTGCCAGCAGCCGAACGGACAGATTCGCCGGGGAGCTGTTTTTT. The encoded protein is CASSRTDRFAGELFF.

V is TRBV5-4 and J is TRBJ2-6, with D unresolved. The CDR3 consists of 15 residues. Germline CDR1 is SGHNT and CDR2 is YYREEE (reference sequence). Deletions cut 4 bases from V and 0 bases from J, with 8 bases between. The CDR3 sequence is CASSPLSSGANVLTF. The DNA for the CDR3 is TGTGCCAGCAGCCCTCTAAGCTCTGGGGCCAACGTCCTGACTTTC. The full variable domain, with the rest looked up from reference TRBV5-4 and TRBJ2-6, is ETGVTQSPTHLIKTRGQQVTLRCSSQSGHNTVSWYQQALGQGPQFIFQYYREEENGRGNFPPRFSGLQFPNYSSELNVNALELDDSALYLCASSPLSSGANVLTFGAGSRLTVL.

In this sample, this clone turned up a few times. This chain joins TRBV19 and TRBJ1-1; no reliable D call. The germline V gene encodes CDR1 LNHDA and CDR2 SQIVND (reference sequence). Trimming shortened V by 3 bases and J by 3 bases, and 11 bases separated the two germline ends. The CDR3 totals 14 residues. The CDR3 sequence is CASSIYTRDTEAFF. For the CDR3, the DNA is TGTGCCAGTAGTATCTATACGAGAGACACTGAAGCTTTCTTT.

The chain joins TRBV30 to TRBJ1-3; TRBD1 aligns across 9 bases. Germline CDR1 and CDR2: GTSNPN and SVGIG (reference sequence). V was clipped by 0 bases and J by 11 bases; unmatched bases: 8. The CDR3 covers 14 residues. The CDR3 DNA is TGTGCCTGGAGTGTAAGGGACAGGGCGGACGCCATATATTTT. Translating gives CAWSVRDRADAIYF.

The CDR3 is CSVEDRGWNGYTF. The CDR3 nucleotides read TGCAGCGTTGAAGATCGCGGGTGGAATGGCTACACCTTC. This chain joins TRBV29-1 and TRBJ1-2; D unresolved. Deletions cut 0 bases from V and 6 bases from J, with 11 bases between. CDR3 length: 13 residues. From germline, CDR1 is SQVTM and CDR2 ANQGSEA.

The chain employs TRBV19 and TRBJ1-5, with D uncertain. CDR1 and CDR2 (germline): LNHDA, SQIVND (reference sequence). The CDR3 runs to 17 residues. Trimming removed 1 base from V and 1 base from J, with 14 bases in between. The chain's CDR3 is CASSIGPNSGSNQPQHF. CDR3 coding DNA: TGTGCCAGTAGTATAGGGCCAAACAGCGGGAGCAATCAGCCCCAGCATTTT. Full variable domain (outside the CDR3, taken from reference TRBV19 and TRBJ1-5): DGGITQSPKYLFRKEGQNVTLSCEQNLNHDAMYWYRQDPGQGLRLIYYSQIVNDFQKGDIAEGYSVSREKKESFPLTVTSAQKNPTAFYLCASSIGPNSGSNQPQHFGDGTRLSIL.

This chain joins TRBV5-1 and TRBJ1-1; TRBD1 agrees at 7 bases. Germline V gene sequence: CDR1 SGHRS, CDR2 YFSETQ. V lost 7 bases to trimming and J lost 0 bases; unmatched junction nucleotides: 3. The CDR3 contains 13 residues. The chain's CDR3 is CASQGQLNTEAFF. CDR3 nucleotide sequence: TGCGCCAGCCAGGGACAGCTGAACACTGAAGCTTTCTTT.

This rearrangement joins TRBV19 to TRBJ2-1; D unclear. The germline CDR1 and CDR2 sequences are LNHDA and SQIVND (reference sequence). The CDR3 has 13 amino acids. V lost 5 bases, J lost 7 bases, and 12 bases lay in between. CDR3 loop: CASSPWSLNEQFF. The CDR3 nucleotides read TGTGCCAGTAGTCCGTGGAGTCTTAATGAGCAGTTCTTC.

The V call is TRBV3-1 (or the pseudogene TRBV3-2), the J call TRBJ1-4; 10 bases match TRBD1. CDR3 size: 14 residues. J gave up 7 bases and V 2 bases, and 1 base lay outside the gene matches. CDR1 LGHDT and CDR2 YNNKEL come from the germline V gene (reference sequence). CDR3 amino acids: CASSQRTGGEKLFF. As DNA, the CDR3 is TGTGCCAGCAGCCAACGGACAGGGGGTGAAAAACTGTTTTTT.

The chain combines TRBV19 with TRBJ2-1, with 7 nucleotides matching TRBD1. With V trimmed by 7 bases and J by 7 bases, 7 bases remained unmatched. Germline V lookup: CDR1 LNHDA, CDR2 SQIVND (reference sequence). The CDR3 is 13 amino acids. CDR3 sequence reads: CASNRGWGNEQFF. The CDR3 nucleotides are TGTGCCAGTAACAGGGGATGGGGAAATGAGCAGTTCTTC. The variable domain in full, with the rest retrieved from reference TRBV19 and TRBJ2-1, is DGGITQSPKYLFRKEGQNVTLSCEQNLNHDAMYWYRQDPGQGLRLIYYSQIVNDFQKGDIAEGYSVSREKKESFPLTVTSAQKNPTAFYLCASNRGWGNEQFFGPGTRLTVL.

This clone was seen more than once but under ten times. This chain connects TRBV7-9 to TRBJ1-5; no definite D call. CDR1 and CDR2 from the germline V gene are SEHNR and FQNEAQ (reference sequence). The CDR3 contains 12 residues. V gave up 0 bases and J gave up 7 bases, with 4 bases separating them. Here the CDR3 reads CASSLAQQPQHF. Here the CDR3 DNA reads TGTGCCAGCAGCTTAGCCCAGCAGCCCCAGCATTTT.

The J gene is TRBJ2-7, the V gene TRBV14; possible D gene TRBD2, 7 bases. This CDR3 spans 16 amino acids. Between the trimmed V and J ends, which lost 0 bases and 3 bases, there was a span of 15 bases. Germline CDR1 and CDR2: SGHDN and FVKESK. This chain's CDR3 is CASSQDLGRGLYEQYF. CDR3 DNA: TGTGCCAGCAGCCAAGATCTGGGGCGGGGGCTCTACGAGCAGTACTTC. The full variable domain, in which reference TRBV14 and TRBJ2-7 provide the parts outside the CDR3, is EAGVTQFPSHSVIEKGQTVTLRCDPISGHDNLYWYRRVMGKEIKFLLHFVKESKQDESGMPNNRFLAERTGGTYSTLKVQPAELEDSGVYFCASSQDLGRGLYEQYFGPGTRLTVT.

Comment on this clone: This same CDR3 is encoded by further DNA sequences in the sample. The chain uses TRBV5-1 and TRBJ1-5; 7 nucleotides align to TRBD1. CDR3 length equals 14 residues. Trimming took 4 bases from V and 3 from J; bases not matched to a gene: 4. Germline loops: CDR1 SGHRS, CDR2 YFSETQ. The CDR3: CASSAGTANQPQHF. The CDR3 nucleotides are TGCGCCAGCAGCGCCGGGACAGCCAATCAGCCCCAGCATTTT.

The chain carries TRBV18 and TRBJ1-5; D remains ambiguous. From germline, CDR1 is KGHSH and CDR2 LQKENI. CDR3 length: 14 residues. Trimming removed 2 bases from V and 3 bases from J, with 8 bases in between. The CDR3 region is CASSPGGFNQPQHF. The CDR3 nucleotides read TGTGCCAGCTCACCAGGCGGATTCAATCAGCCCCAGCATTTT.

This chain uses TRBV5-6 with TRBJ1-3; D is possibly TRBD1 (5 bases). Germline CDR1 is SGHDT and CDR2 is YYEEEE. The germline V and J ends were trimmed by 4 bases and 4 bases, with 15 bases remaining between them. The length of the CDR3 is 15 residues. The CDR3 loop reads CASSTSGGVGNTIYF. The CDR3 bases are TGTGCCAGCAGCACCTCGGGAGGGGTCGGAAACACCATATATTTT.

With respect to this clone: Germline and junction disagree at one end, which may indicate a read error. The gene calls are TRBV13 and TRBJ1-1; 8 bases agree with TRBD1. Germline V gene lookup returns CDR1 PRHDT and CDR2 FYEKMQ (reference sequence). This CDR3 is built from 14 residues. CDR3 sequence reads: CASSVGQGRPEAFF. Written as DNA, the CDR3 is TGTGCCAGCAGCGTAGGACAGGGAAGGCCTGAAGCTTTCTTT. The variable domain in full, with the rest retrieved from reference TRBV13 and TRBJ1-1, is AAGVIQSPRHLIKEKRETATLKCYPIPRHDTVYWYQQGPGQDPQFLISFYEKMQSDKGSIPDRFSAQQFSDYHSELNMSSLELGDSALYFCASSVGQGRPEAFFGQGTRLTVV.

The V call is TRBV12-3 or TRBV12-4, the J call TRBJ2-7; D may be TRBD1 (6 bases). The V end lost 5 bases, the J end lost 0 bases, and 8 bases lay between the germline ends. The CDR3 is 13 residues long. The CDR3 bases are TGTGCCAGCAGTCCGGACAGCTCCTACGAGCAGTACTTC. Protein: CASSPDSSYEQYF.

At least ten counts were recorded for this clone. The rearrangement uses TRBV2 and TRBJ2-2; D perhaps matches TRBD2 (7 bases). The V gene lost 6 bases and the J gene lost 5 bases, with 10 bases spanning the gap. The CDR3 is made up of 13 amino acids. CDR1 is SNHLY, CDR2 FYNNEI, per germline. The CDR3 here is CASRGGGTGELFF. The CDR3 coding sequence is TGTGCCAGCAGAGGGGGAGGGACCGGGGAGCTGTTTTTT. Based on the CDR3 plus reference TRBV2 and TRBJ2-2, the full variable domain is EPEVTQTPSHQVTQMGQEVILRCVPISNHLYFYWYRQILGQKVEFLVSFYNNEISEKSEIFDDQFSVERPDGSNFTLKIRSTKLEDSAMYFCASRGGGTGELFFGEGSRLTVL.